Sequencing of this T cell receptor beta chain was carried out in a study of T-cell memory formation after mild COVID-19. Background on the study: Largely, TCR clusters stayed within a single donor. Study results and caveats: There were some responding clones in pre-infection memory, which suggested that cross-reactive memory had joined.

Trimming took 3 bases from V and 6 from J; bases not matched to a gene: 6. This CDR3 is built from 15 residues. Researchers used 5'RACE with constant-segment primers to make TCR alpha and TCR beta cDNA libraries that carry sample barcodes and UMIs. Using its own MiXCR run on the 5' RACE reads, TCRdb lists one record per CDR3 protein. Of about 100,000 distinct CDR3 sequences listed, 13% to 15% are singletons. In this sample, this clonotype turned up a few times. Its target is unknown. Sequencing used PBMCs or a T cell subset sorted from them (not recorded which). The chain carries TRBV12-3 or TRBV12-4 and TRBJ2-3, with TRBD2 identical over 10 bases. The sequence derives from a man aged 18 to 30 who had mild COVID-19 (a few samples of this study predate the infection). Cell type and time point are not known. Here the CDR3 DNA reads TGTGCCAGCAGTTTGCTAGCGGGGGCGGGGGATACGCAGTATTTT. Translated: CASSLLAGAGDTQYF.